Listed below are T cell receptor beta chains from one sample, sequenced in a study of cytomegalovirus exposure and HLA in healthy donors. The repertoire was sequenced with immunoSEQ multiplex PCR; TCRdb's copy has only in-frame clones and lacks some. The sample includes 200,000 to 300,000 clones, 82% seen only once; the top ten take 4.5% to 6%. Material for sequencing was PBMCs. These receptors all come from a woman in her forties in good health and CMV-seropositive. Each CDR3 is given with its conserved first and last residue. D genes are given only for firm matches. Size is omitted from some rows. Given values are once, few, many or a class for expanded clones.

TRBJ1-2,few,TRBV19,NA,CASSSEGRYNYGYTF,TGTGCCAGTAGTTCGGAGGGCAGGTATAACTATGGCTACACCTTC
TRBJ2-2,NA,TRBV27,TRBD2,CATRSGGNTGELFF,TGTGCCACCCGTAGCGGGGGGAACACCGGGGAGCTGTTTTTT
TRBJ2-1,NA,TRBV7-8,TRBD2,CASSLVPSGGPNEQFF,TGTGCCAGCAGCTTAGTCCCTAGCGGGGGGCCCAATGAGCAGTTCTTC
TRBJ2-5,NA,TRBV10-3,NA,CAISGFQGSEETQYF,TGTGCCATCAGTGGTTTCCAGGGTTCGGAAGAGACCCAGTACTTC
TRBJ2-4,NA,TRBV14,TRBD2,CASSQVGGGMDIQYF,TGTGCCAGCAGCCAGGTTGGCGGGGGTATGGACATTCAGTACTTC
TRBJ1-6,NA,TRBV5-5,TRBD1,CASSVRDSTNSPLHF,TGTGCCAGCAGCGTCCGGGACAGTACAAATTCACCCCTCCACTTT
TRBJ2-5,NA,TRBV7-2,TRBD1,CASSRDRGSSETQYF,TGTGCCAGCAGTCGGGACAGGGGCTCGTCGGAGACCCAGTACTTC
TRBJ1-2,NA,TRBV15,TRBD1,CATSRDFAAGGEFDYGYTF,TGTGCCACCAGCAGAGATTTCGCGGCAGGGGGCGAGTTTGACTATGGCTACACCTTC
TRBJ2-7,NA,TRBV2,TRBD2,CASSELRASGRGEQYF,TGTGCCAGCAGTGAGCTGAGAGCTAGCGGGAGAGGAGAGCAGTACTTC
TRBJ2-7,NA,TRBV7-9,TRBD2,CASNLGLAELNSYEQYF,TGTGCCAGCAACCTGGGACTAGCGGAACTGAACTCCTACGAGCAGTACTTC
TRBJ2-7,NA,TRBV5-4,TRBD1,CASSLPGGAYEQYF,TGTGCCAGCAGCTTGCCAGGGGGCGCCTACGAGCAGTACTTC
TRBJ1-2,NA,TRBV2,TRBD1,CASSAPTGGGYGYTF,TGTGCCAGCAGTGCCCCGACAGGGGGCGGGTATGGCTACACCTTC
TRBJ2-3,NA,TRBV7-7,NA,CASSSTTASYLSTDTQYF,TGTGCCAGCAGCTCGACAACAGCCAGCTACCTTAGCACAGATACGCAGTATTTT
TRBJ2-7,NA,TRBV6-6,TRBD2,CASSYEGGRGEQYF,TGTGCCAGCAGTTACGAAGGCGGGAGGGGTGAGCAGTACTTC
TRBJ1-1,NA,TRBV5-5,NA,CASSLVRTPTHTEAFF,TGTGCCAGCAGCTTGGTGCGGACACCTACTCATACTGAAGCTTTCTTT
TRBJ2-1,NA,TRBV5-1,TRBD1,CASIGGQGAPGDEQFF,TGCGCCAGCATTGGGGGACAGGGGGCGCCCGGTGATGAGCAGTTCTTC
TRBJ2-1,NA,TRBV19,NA,CASSIRRGLSYNEQFF,TGTGCCAGTAGTATCAGGCGGGGACTTTCCTACAATGAGCAGTTCTTC
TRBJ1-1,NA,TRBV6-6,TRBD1,CASLRGLNTEAFF,TGTGCCAGCCTAAGGGGGCTAAACACTGAAGCTTTCTTT
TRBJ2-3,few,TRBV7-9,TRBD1,CASRLGQGAGTDTQYF,TGTGCCAGCAGACTTGGACAGGGGGCGGGCACAGATACGCAGTATTTT
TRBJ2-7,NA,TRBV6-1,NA,CASRGAGGSYEQYF,TGTGCCAGCAGGGGGGCAGGGGGGTCCTACGAGCAGTACTTC
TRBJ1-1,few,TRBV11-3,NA,CASSLEEGLGSTEAFF,TGTGCCAGCAGCTTAGAGGAGGGTTTGGGGTCCACTGAAGCTTTCTTT
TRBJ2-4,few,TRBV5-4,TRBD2,CASSFPGGEAKNIQYF,TGTGCCAGCAGCTTCCCGGGGGGGGAAGCAAAAAACATTCAGTACTTC
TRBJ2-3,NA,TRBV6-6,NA,CASGTSRAGSTDTQYF,TGTGCCAGCGGAACTTCCCGAGCGGGTAGCACAGATACGCAGTATTTT
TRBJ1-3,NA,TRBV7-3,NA,CASSLGRGLRGNTIYF,TGTGCCAGCAGCTTAGGGCGGGGCCTTAGGGGAAACACCATATATTTT
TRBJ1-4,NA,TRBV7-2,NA,CASSLDGGLAEKLFF,TGTGCCAGCAGCTTAGACGGGGGGCTAGCAGAAAAACTGTTTTTT
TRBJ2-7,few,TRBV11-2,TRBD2,CASSFGLAAGYEQYF,TGTGCCAGCAGCTTCGGACTAGCAGCAGGCTACGAGCAGTACTTC
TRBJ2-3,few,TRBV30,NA,CAWATDGTRTDTQYF,TGTGCCTGGGCCACGGACGGGACTCGCACAGATACGCAGTATTTT
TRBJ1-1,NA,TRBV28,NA,CASTFPTRGANTEAFF,TGTGCCAGCACCTTTCCTACGCGGGGGGCGAACACTGAAGCTTTCTTT